This T cell receptor (beta chain) was recovered during a study of beta chain features in type 1 diabetes. Reverse transcribing all isolated RNA meant expressed TCRB transcripts were sequenced. Libraries were prepared by immunoSEQ multiplex PCR; TCRdb keeps only in-frame clonotypes and omits some of them. The sample has approximately 160,000 clones, less than 9.5% seen once; the top ten hold 2% to 2.5%. There are 14 residues in the CDR3. J gave up 1 base and V 7 bases, and 7 bases lay outside the gene matches. The germline V gene encodes CDR1 SNHLY and CDR2 FYNNEI. This clone was detected a few times. This chain connects TRBV2 to TRBJ2-7, with 7 bases identical to TRBD1. The TCR originated in a woman aged 18-35 years in good health. The sample was central memory CD4+ T cells from blood. The chain's CDR3 is CASTETGWSYEQYF. The CDR3 bases are TGTGCCAGCACTGAGACAGGGTGGTCCTACGAGCAGTACTTC.